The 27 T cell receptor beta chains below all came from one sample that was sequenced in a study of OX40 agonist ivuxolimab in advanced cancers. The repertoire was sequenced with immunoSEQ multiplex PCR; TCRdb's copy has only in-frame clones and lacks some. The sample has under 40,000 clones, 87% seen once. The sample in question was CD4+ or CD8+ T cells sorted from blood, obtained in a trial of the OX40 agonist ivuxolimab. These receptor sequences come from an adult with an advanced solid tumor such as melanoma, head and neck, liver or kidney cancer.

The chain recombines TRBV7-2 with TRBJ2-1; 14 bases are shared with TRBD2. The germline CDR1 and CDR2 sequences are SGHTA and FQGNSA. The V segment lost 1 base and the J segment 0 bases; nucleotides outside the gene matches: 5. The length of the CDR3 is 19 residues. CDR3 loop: CASSLEGLAGEGSYNEQFF. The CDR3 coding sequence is TGTGCCAGCAGCTTAGAGGGACTAGCGGGGGAAGGCTCCTACAATGAGCAGTTCTTC.

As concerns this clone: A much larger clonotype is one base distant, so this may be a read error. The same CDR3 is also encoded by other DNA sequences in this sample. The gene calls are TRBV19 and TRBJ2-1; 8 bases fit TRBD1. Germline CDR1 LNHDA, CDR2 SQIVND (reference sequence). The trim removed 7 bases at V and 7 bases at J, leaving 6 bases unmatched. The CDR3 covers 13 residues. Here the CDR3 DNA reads TGTGCCAGTACTCGGACAGGGTGGAATGAGCAGTTCTTC. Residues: CASTRTGWNEQFF.

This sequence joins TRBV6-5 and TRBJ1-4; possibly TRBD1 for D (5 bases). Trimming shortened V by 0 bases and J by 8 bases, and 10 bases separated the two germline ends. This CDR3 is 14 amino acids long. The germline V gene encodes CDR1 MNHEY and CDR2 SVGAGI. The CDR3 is CASSYSRGGEKLFF. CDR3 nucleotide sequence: TGTGCCAGCAGTTACTCAAGGGGTGGCGAAAAACTGTTTTTT.

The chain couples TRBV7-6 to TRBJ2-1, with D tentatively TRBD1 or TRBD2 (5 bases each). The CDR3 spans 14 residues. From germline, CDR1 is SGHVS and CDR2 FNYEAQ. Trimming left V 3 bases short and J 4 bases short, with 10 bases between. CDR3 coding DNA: TGTGCCAGCAGCTTGGGGACCACGTACAATGAGCAGTTCTTC. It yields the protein CASSLGTTYNEQFF.

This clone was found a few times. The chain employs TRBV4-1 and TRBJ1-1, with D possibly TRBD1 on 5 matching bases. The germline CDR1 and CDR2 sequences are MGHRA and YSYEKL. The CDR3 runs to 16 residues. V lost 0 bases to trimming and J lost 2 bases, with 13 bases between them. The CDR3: CASSQDGHGGNTEAFF. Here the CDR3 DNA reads TGCGCCAGCAGCCAAGATGGTCACGGGGGAAACACTGAAGCTTTCTTT.

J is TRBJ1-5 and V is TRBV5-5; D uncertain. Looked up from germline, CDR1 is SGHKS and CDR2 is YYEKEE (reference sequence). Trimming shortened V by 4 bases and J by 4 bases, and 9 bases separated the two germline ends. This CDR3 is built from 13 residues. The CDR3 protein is CASSRDGNQPQHF. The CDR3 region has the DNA TGTGCCAGCAGCCGAGACGGTAATCAGCCCCAGCATTTT. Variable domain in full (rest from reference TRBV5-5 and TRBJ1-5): DAGVTQSPTHLIKTRGQQVTLRCSPISGHKSVSWYQQVLGQGPQFIFQYYEKEERGRGNFPDRFSARQFPNYSSELNVNALLLGDSALYLCASSRDGNQPQHFGDGTRLSIL.

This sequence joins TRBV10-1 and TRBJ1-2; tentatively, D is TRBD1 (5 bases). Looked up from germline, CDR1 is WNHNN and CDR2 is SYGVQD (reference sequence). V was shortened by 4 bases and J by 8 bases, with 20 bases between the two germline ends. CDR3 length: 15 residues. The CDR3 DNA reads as TGCGCCAGCAGTGCCGGGGCAGGCCCTCCCTACGGCTACACCTTC. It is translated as CASSAGAGPPYGYTF.

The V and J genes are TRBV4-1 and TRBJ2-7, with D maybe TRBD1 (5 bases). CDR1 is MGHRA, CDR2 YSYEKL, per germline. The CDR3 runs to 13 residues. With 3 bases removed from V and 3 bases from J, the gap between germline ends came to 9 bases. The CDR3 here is CASSQYQGYEQYF. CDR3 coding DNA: TGCGCCAGCAGCCAGTACCAGGGCTACGAGCAGTACTTC.

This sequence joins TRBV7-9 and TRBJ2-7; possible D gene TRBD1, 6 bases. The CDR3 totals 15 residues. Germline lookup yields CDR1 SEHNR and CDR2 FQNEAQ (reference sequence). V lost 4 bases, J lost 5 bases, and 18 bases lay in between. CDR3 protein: CASSSRTGFTHEQYF. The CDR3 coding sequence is TGTGCCAGCAGCTCAAGAACAGGGTTCACCCACGAGCAGTACTTC.

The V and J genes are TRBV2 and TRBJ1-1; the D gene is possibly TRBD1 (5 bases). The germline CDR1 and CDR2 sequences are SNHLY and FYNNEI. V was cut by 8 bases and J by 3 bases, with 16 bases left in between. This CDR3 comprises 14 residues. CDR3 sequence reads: CASGDWDPDTEAFF. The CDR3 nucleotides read TGTGCCAGCGGGGACTGGGACCCTGACACTGAAGCTTTCTTT.

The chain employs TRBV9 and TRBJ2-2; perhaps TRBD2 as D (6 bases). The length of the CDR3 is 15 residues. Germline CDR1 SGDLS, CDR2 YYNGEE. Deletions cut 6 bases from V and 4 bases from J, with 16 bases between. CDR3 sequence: CASNSPGLGTGELFF. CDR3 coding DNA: TGTGCCAGCAACTCGCCGGGACTGGGCACCGGGGAGCTGTTTTTT.

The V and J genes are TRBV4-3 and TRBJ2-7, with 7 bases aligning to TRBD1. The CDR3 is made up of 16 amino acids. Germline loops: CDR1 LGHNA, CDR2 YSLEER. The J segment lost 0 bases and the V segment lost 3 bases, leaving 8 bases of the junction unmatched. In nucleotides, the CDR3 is TGCGCCAGCAGCCAGGACTGGACAGGAAGCTCCTACGAGCAGTACTTC. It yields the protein CASSQDWTGSSYEQYF.

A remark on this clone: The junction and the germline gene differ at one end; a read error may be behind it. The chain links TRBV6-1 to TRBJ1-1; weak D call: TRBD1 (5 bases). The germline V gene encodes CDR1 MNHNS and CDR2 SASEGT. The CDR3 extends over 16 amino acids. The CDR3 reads CAISEPSRGEVTEAFF. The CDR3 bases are TGTGCCATCAGTGAGCCGTCGCGGGGGGAAGTTACTGAAGCTTTCTTT.

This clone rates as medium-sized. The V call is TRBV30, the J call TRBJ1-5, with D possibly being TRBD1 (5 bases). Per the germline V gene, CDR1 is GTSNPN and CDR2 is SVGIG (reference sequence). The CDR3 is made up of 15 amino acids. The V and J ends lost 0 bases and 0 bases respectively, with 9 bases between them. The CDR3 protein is CAWSVSGASNQPQHF. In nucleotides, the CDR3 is TGTGCCTGGAGTGTAAGCGGGGCTAGCAATCAGCCCCAGCATTTT.

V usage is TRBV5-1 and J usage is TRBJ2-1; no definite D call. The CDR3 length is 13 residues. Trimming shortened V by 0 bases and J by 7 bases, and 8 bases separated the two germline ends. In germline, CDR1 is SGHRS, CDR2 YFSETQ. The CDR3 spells CASSLEQTNEQFF. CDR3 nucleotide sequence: TGCGCCAGCAGCTTGGAACAGACTAATGAGCAGTTCTTC.

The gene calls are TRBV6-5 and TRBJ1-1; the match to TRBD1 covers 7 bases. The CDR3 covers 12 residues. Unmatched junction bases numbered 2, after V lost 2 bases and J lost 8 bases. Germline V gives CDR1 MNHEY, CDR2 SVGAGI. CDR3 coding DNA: TGTGCCAGCAGTTACGGGGACAGCGAAGCTTTCTTT. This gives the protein CASSYGDSEAFF.

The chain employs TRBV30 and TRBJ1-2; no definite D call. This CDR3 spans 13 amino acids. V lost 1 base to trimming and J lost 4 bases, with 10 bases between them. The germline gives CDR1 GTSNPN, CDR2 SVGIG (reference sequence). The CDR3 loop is CAWSGLRTYGYTF. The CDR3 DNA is TGTGCCTGGAGTGGATTGCGGACCTATGGCTACACCTTC.

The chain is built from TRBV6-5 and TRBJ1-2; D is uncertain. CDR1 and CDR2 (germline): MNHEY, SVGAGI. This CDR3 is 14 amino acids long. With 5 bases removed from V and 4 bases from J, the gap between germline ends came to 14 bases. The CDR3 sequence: CASSPAEGFYGYTF. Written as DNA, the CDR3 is TGTGCCAGCAGTCCCGCGGAAGGATTCTATGGCTACACCTTC.

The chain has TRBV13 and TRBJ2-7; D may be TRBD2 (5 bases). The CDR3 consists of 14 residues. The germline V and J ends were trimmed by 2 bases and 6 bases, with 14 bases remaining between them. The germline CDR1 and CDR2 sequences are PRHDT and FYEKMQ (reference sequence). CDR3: CASSLRGFMVEQYF. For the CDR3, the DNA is TGTGCCAGCAGCTTAAGAGGGTTCATGGTCGAGCAGTACTTC.

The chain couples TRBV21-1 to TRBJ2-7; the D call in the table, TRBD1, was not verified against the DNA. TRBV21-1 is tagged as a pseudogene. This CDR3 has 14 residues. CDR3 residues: CASSHRTGIYEQYF. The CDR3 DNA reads TGTGCCAGCAGCCATCGGACAGGGATCTACGAGCAGTACTTC.

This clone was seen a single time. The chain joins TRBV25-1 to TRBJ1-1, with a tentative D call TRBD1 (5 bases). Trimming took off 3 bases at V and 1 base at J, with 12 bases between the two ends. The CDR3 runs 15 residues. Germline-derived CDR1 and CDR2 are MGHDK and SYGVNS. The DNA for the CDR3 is TGTGCCAGCAGTGAGCCTTACGGACAGAACACTGAAGCTTTCTTT. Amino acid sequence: CASSEPYGQNTEAFF.

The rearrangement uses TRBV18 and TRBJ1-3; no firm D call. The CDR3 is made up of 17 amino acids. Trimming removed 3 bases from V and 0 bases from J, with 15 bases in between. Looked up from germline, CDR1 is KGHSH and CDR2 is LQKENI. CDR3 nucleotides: TGTGCCAGCTCACCTCAGGACCCCTCGAGCTCTGGAAACACCATATATTTT. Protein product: CASSPQDPSSSGNTIYF.

CDR3 protein: CASSAPRGTGSRYGYTF. The CDR3 DNA is TGTGCCAGCAGCGCCCCACGAGGGACAGGGAGTCGGTATGGCTACACCTTC. The rearrangement uses TRBV21-1 and TRBJ1-2; the table gives TRBD1 as D, unverified against the DNA. TRBV21-1 is a pseudogene segment. There are 17 residues in the CDR3.

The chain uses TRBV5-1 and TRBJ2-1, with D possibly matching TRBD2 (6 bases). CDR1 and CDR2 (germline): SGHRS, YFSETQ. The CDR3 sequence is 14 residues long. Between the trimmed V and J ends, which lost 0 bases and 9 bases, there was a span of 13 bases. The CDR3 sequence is CASSLEQMGGEQFF. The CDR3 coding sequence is TGCGCCAGCAGCTTGGAGCAGATGGGGGGTGAGCAGTTCTTC.

The CDR3 sequence: CASSSRGGGTDTQYF. CDR3 nucleotides: TGTGCCAGCAGCTCCCGGGGGGGAGGCACAGATACGCAGTATTTT. The chain is built from TRBV11-3 and TRBJ2-3; 8 bases agree with TRBD2. Looked up from germline, CDR1 is SGHNT and CDR2 is YENEEA. Trimming at V came to 4 bases and at J to 1 base, leaving 4 bases not matched to a gene. The CDR3 totals 15 residues.

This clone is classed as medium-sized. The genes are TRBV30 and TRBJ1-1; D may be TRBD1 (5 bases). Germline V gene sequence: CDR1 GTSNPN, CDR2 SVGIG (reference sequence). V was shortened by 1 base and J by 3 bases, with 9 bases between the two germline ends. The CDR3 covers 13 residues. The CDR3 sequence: CAWSEDSYTEAFF. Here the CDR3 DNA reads TGTGCCTGGAGTGAAGACAGTTACACTGAAGCTTTCTTT.

The CDR3 region is CASTRGGSLAKNIQYF. The CDR3 coding sequence is TGTGCCAGCACCAGGGGGGGGAGCCTAGCCAAAAACATTCAGTACTTC. V and J are TRBV11-2 and TRBJ2-4; D is perhaps TRBD1 or TRBD2 (7 bases each). The CDR3 spans 16 residues. V lost 7 bases and J lost 0, with 16 bases in between. Germline assignment: CDR1 SGHAT and CDR2 FQNNGV.